The clone carrying this TCR beta chain was recorded a few times. As yet, its antigen is unknown. Trimming stripped 3 bases from V and 2 bases from J, with 10 bases between. The V gene's germline CDR1 is MNHEY and CDR2 SVGEGT. The CDR3 runs to 14 residues. This entry is derived from a study of blood T cells in healthy people across ages. No fewer than 6.5 million PBMCs went into each sample. Total RNA, at least 5 micrograms per sample, was extracted from PBMCs. Through a sample-barcoded 5' primer and a J-beta primer mix, a second PCR was run for roughly 7 to 11 cycles. Each CDR3 protein gets one entry after TCRdb re-called the 5' RACE reads with MiXCR. The sample includes about 1,000,000 distinct CDR3 sequences, under 45% seen only once; the top ten take approximately 20%. Notes on the study in general: Because donor CMV status was unknown, expanded clonotype changes were possibly confounded.

The chain has TRBV6-2 or TRBV6-3 and TRBJ2-5; D might be TRBD1 (6 bases). The sequence was collected from an older woman in good health. Sequencing used blood. For the CDR3, the DNA is TGTGCCAGCAGTTATGGGGGCGGGCAAGAGACCCAGTACTTC. Amino acids: CASSYGGGQETQYF.